This TCR beta chain is from a study of PD-L1 blockade in urothelial cancer. Study background: After treatment start, blood was analyzed at 3 weeks (second dose) and at 6 weeks.

The repertoire was sequenced with immunoSEQ multiplex PCR; TCRdb's copy has only in-frame clones and lacks some. The profile shows some 30,000 clones, roughly 86% of them singletons. Sample contribution per patient ranged from 1 to 8, covering pretreatment and on-treatment. The V and J ends lost 5 bases and 3 bases, in that order; junction bases with no gene match: 4. The CDR3 is 13 residues long. Germline-derived CDR1 and CDR2 are SEHNR and FQNEAQ (reference sequence). The chain couples TRBV7-9 to TRBJ2-7, with TRBD1 matching 7 bases. The sample was PBMCs, taken around atezolizumab (anti-PD-L1) treatment. This TCR was recovered from a man aged 50 or older with urothelial cancer. CDR3 coding DNA: TGTGCCAGCAGCCGGGGACAGAACTACGAGCAGTACTTC. Protein: CASSRGQNYEQYF.